Presented here are 14 T cell receptor beta chains from one specimen sequenced in a study of blood T cell repertoires in COVID-19 (dated by TCRdb to 2020 to 2021). Library generation was performed with the immunoSEQ multiplex PCR assay. Sourced from immuneACCESS, this table was stored by TCRdb with only in-frame sequences that have V and J called. A share of the clones is absent; for the studies checked, an unresolved V gene accounts for under half, and the remainder has no known explanation. A total of 120,000 or so clones appear in this sample, roughly 85% of them only once. The ten largest clones represent under 7% of the sample. The source material was peripheral blood. The receptors were sampled from an elderly man with active or convalescent COVID-19.

The chain combines TRBV7-3 with TRBJ2-1, with no clear D. The germline CDR1 and CDR2 sequences are SGHTA and FQGTGA. Trimming shortened V by 5 bases and J by 9 bases, and 17 bases separated the two germline ends. The CDR3 totals 14 residues. The CDR3 reads CASSELASVSEQFF. The CDR3 nucleotides are TGTGCCAGCAGCGAATTAGCCTCTGTCAGTGAGCAGTTCTTC.

This rearrangement joins TRBV5-1 to TRBJ2-3, with TRBD1 matching over 8 bases. The CDR3 is made up of 14 amino acids. Trimming removed 5 bases from V and 1 base from J; junction bases left unmatched: 3. Germline V gene lookup returns CDR1 SGHRS and CDR2 YFSETQ. CDR3 sequence reads: CASRPGQGTDTQYF. The DNA for the CDR3 is TGCGCCAGCAGGCCGGGACAGGGCACAGATACGCAGTATTTT.

This clone came up once. V gene TRBV5-1 combines with J gene TRBJ2-5; possibly TRBD2 for D (5 bases). The CDR3 loop spans 15 amino acids. Trimming removed 3 bases at V and 5 bases at J, with 17 bases between. CDR1 is SGHRS, CDR2 YFSETQ, per germline. For the CDR3, the DNA is TGCGCCAGCAGCTGGGGTGACGGGATTAGGGAGACCCAGTACTTC. Protein: CASSWGDGIRETQYF. The whole variable domain, filled in from reference TRBV5-1 and TRBJ2-5, reads KAGVTQTPRYLIKTRGQQVTLSCSPISGHRSVSWYQQTPGQGLQFLFEYFSETQRNKGNFPGRFSGRQFSNSRSEMNVSTLELGDSALYLCASSWGDGIRETQYFGPGTRLLVL.

V usage is TRBV7-2 and J usage is TRBJ1-6; 9 bases agree with TRBD1. The CDR3 length is 17 residues. CDR1 is SGHTA and CDR2 is FQGNSA in the germline V gene. J lost 5 bases, V lost 4 bases, and 9 bases had no gene match. The CDR3 region is CASSSGQGPSDNSPLHF. The CDR3 DNA reads as TGTGCCAGCAGCTCGGGACAGGGCCCGAGCGATAATTCACCCCTCCACTTT.

This sequence joins TRBV2 and TRBJ2-5; D call uncertain. Trimming cost V 5 bases and J 1 base, with 11 bases left between them. Looked up from germline, CDR1 is SNHLY and CDR2 is FYNNEI. CDR3 size: 14 residues. This chain's CDR3 is CASSWLLSQETQYF. CDR3 nucleotides: TGTGCCAGCAGTTGGCTACTATCCCAAGAGACCCAGTACTTC.

V is TRBV7-8 and J is TRBJ2-5; TRBD2 matches at 8 bases. From germline, CDR1 is SGHVS and CDR2 FQNEAQ. Trimming took 9 bases from V and 4 from J; bases not matched to a gene: 10. The length of the CDR3 is 14 residues. CDR3 bases: TGTGCCAGTTATCGGAGGGCGGGAGGAGAGACCCAGTACTTC. Translated, it gives CASYRRAGGETQYF.

The chain uses TRBV5-1 and TRBJ2-2, with D possibly matching TRBD1 (6 bases). The CDR3 totals 15 residues. The V gene's germline CDR1 is SGHRS and CDR2 YFSETQ. V was cut by 0 bases and J by 5 bases, with 11 bases left in between. The CDR3 sequence is CASSLEGGWTGELFF. Written as DNA, the CDR3 is TGCGCCAGCAGCTTGGAAGGGGGATGGACCGGGGAGCTGTTTTTT.

The chain joins TRBV7-8 to TRBJ1-2; D is unresolved. Looked up from germline, CDR1 is SGHVS and CDR2 is FQNEAQ. Trimming cost V 1 base and J 1 base, with 10 bases left between them. This CDR3 has 15 residues. Written as DNA, the CDR3 is TGTGCCAGCAGCTTAGATCGGAGAAATAACTATGGCTACACCTTC. Translation: CASSLDRRNNYGYTF.

This clone has only one observation. The gene calls are TRBV11-2 and TRBJ2-7; 7 bases line up with TRBD2. The CDR3 is made up of 14 amino acids. Germline CDR1 is SGHAT and CDR2 is FQNNGV. The junction had 4 bases not matched to a gene; V was cut back by 1 base and J by 4 bases. CDR3 amino acids: CASSLVQRGYEQYF. CDR3 DNA: TGTGCCAGCAGCTTAGTGCAGCGGGGATACGAGCAGTACTTC.

The rearrangement uses TRBV9 and TRBJ2-3; the D gene is possibly TRBD2 (6 bases). V lost 3 bases to trimming and J lost 2 bases, with 16 bases between them. In germline, CDR1 is SGDLS, CDR2 YYNGEE. The CDR3 covers 16 residues. The CDR3: CASSGKLRGNTDTQYF. As DNA, the CDR3 is TGTGCCAGCAGCGGTAAACTGCGGGGAAACACAGATACGCAGTATTTT.

Written as DNA, the CDR3 is TGTGCCAGCAGCTTGGATTGGACAGGGGGTTTTCGGTATGGCTACACCTTC. It encodes CASSLDWTGGFRYGYTF. The chain employs TRBV11-3 and TRBJ1-2; 10 bases are a match to TRBD1. V was clipped by 3 bases and J by 5 bases; unmatched bases: 12. Germline V CDR1 and CDR2: SGHNT, YENEEA. This CDR3 is 17 amino acids long. Full variable domain (outside the CDR3, taken from reference TRBV11-3 and TRBJ1-2): EAGVVQSPRYKIIEKKQPVAFWCNPISGHNTLYWYLQNLGQGPELLIRYENEEAVDDSQLPKDRFSAERLKGVDSTLKIQPAELGDSAVYLCASSLDWTGGFRYGYTFGSGTRLTVV.

In this sample, this clone turned up a few times. The rearrangement joins TRBV7-3 to TRBJ2-3; possible D gene TRBD1, 6 bases. CDR1 and CDR2 from the germline V gene are SGHTA and FQGTGA. Deletions cut 5 bases from V and 1 base from J, with 13 bases between. The CDR3 sequence is 15 residues long. The chain's CDR3 is CASSVQGSGTDTQYF. Here the CDR3 DNA reads TGTGCCAGCAGCGTCCAGGGGTCGGGCACAGATACGCAGTATTTT. The whole variable domain, remainder taken from reference TRBV7-3 and TRBJ2-3, is GAGVSQTPSNKVTEKGKYVELRCDPISGHTALYWYRQSLGQGPEFLIYFQGTGAADDSGLPNDRFFAVRPEGSVSTLKIQRTERGDSAVYLCASSVQGSGTDTQYFGPGTRLTVL.

This chain uses TRBV5-1 with TRBJ2-3; 10 bases align to TRBD2. The CDR3 length is 19 residues. CDR1 and CDR2 from the germline V gene are SGHRS and YFSETQ. Trimming took 4 bases from V and 4 from J; bases not matched to a gene: 18. The CDR3 spells CASSRTSASGGMGADTQYF. CDR3 sequence (DNA): TGCGCCAGCAGCCGCACTTCGGCTAGCGGGGGCATGGGCGCAGATACGCAGTATTTT.

The J gene is TRBJ1-1, the V gene TRBV5-6; D not certain. Between the trimmed V and J ends, which lost 0 bases and 1 base, there was a span of 4 bases. Germline CDR1 SGHDT, CDR2 YYEEEE. The CDR3 covers 13 residues. DNA for the CDR3: TGTGCCAGCAGCTTGGCCAGGAACACTGAAGCTTTCTTT. It codes for CASSLARNTEAFF.